Below are 32 T cell receptor beta chains sequenced from a single sample in a study of shared clonotypes between healthy human individuals. Positively selected for CCR7, the CD45RO-negative cells used as naive CD8 cells excluded terminally differentiated effector memory CD45RA+ cells. Only in-frame clones appear in the TCRdb table, and some are missing; sequencing was by immunoSEQ multiplex PCR. Of millions of clones listed, about 92% were seen once; the top ten hold about 1.8%. Sequenced material: naive CD8+ T cells from PBMCs. The origin of the receptors is a man in his late teens or twenties in good health. Some clones in this sample may be carry-over from other donors' samples.

The chain has TRBV28 and TRBJ2-7; the D gene is possibly TRBD2 (6 bases). In germline, CDR1 is MDHEN, CDR2 SYDVKM. The CDR3 extends over 12 amino acids. In DNA form, the CDR3 reads TGTGCTGCGCGGGACCGAGCCTACGAGCAGTACTTC. It is translated as CAARDRAYEQYF.

The rearrangement links TRBV19 to TRBJ2-1; 9 bases agree with TRBD2. CDR1 is LNHDA, CDR2 SQIVND, per germline (reference sequence). This CDR3 has 17 amino acids. The V gene end was trimmed by 3 bases and the J gene end by 6 bases; junction bases not matched to a gene: 12. This CDR3 is CASSILLAGKSRNEQFF. CDR3 nucleotides: TGTGCCAGTAGTATCCTGCTAGCGGGAAAGTCACGCAATGAGCAGTTCTTC.

V usage is TRBV30 and J usage is TRBJ1-1; 9 bases line up with TRBD1. This CDR3 is built from 16 residues. CDR1 is GTSNPN and CDR2 is SVGIG in the germline V gene (reference sequence). V trimming: 8 bases; J trimming: 6 bases; junction bases outside the gene matches: 19. CDR3 bases: TGTGCCGGGTCGGGACAGGGTTTCGGTTATCTTGCTGAAGCTTTCTTT. It specifies CAGSGQGFGYLAEAFF.

V gene TRBV10-2 combines with J gene TRBJ2-1, with 10 bases that match TRBD1. This CDR3 contains 15 residues. V shed 6 bases, J shed 8 bases, and the junction held 10 bases outside the gene matches. Germline V gives CDR1 WSHSY, CDR2 SAAADI. CDR3: CASRDPGTGVYEQFF. Written as DNA, the CDR3 is TGCGCCAGCAGGGATCCCGGGACAGGGGTTTATGAGCAGTTCTTC.

The J gene is TRBJ2-5, the V gene TRBV9; D is possibly TRBD1 (5 bases). Germline V gene lookup returns CDR1 SGDLS and CDR2 YYNGEE. The CDR3 is 15 residues long. V lost 3 bases, J lost 1 base, and 13 bases lay in between. CDR3 sequence reads: CASSALKTAQETQYF. The CDR3 bases are TGTGCCAGCAGCGCCCTCAAGACAGCCCAAGAGACCCAGTACTTC.

This rearrangement joins TRBV28 to TRBJ2-3, with no clear D. Germline CDR1 reads MDHEN; CDR2 reads SYDVKM. The CDR3 contains 14 residues. V was trimmed by 3 bases and J by 0 bases, leaving 7 bases between them. The CDR3 sequence is CASSFKASTDTQYF. CDR3 bases: TGTGCCAGCAGTTTCAAGGCTAGCACAGATACGCAGTATTTT.

The V call is TRBV7-8, the J call TRBJ1-1; 7 nucleotides agree with TRBD1. Trimming took 1 base from V and 1 from J; bases not matched to a gene: 9. The CDR3 spans 17 residues. Germline lookup yields CDR1 SGHVS and CDR2 FQNEAQ. This chain's CDR3 is CASSLVIPGQRNTEAFF. Written as DNA, the CDR3 is TGTGCCAGCAGCTTAGTTATACCGGGACAGCGGAACACTGAAGCTTTCTTT.

V and J are TRBV9 and TRBJ2-3; D gene unclear. The CDR3 loop spans 15 amino acids. Trimming took off 3 bases at V and 3 bases at J, with 14 bases between the two ends. CDR1 is SGDLS and CDR2 is YYNGEE in the germline V gene. The CDR3 nucleotides are TGTGCCAGCAGCGACCCTCACTCCCCTACAGATACGCAGTATTTT. This sequence encodes CASSDPHSPTDTQYF.

The chain couples TRBV27 to TRBJ2-7, with TRBD1 identical over 7 bases. The CDR3 is made up of 14 amino acids. Germline CDR1 is MNHEY and CDR2 is SMNVEV (reference sequence). V gave up 2 bases and J gave up 7 bases; unmatched junction bases: 8. Here the CDR3 reads CASSLEGAWGEQYF. The DNA for the CDR3 is TGTGCCAGCAGTTTAGAGGGGGCCTGGGGAGAGCAGTACTTC.

This clone was seen a single time. The rearrangement joins TRBV4-2 to TRBJ2-3; D not certain. The V and J ends lost 0 bases and 4 bases respectively, with 20 bases between them. Germline V gene data show CDR1 as LGHNA and CDR2 as YNFKEQ. The CDR3 extends over 18 amino acids. CDR3 sequence (DNA): TGTGCCAGCAGCCAAGATCTATTCGGGTTCGGGTCCCCAGATACGCAGTATTTT. Its protein product is CASSQDLFGFGSPDTQYF.

The chain carries TRBV28 and TRBJ2-1; D possibly corresponds to TRBD2 (5 bases). The germline V gene encodes CDR1 MDHEN and CDR2 SYDVKM. This CDR3 is built from 15 residues. V was clipped by 3 bases and J by 6 bases, with 15 bases between them. The CDR3 spells CASSFLSGRSNEQFF. The CDR3 region has the DNA TGTGCCAGCAGTTTTCTCAGCGGTCGTTCCAATGAGCAGTTCTTC.

V gene TRBV9 combines with J gene TRBJ2-1; 12 bases agree with TRBD2. This CDR3 is built from 17 residues. Per the germline V gene, CDR1 is SGDLS and CDR2 is YYNGEE. V was pared by 4 bases and J by 7 bases, with 12 bases of the junction left unmatched. CDR3 nucleotides: TGTGCCAGCAGCTCTAGGACTAGCGGGGTAGTAGTGAATGAGCAGTTCTTC. It specifies CASSSRTSGVVVNEQFF.

On this clone itself: Different DNA sequences within this sample yield the same CDR3. The rearrangement uses TRBV6-5 and TRBJ2-7; TRBD1 matches 10 bases. The CDR3 is made up of 15 amino acids. V shed 2 bases, J shed 0 bases, and the junction held 1 base outside the gene matches. CDR1 MNHEY and CDR2 SVGAGI come from the germline V gene. The CDR3 DNA is TGTGCCAGCAGTTACGGGACAGGGGACTCCTACGAGCAGTACTTC. It specifies CASSYGTGDSYEQYF.

V and J are TRBV5-1 and TRBJ1-1; TRBD1 matches at 8 bases. The V and J ends lost 2 bases and 7 bases, in that order; junction bases with no gene match: 1. Looked up from germline, CDR1 is SGHRS and CDR2 is YFSETQ. This CDR3 is 12 amino acids long. CDR3 sequence (DNA): TGCGCCAGCAGCTTAGGACAGGGTGAAGCTTTCTTT. Amino acid sequence: CASSLGQGEAFF.

As concerns this clone: The same CDR3 arises from other DNA sequences in this sample as well. The rearrangement joins TRBV19 to TRBJ1-5; D gene uncertain. The CDR3 is made up of 13 amino acids. CDR1 is LNHDA and CDR2 is SQIVND in the germline V gene (reference sequence). Trimming took 4 bases from V and 2 from J, leaving 6 bases between them. CDR3 residues: CASSTWGNQPQHF. The CDR3 DNA is TGTGCCAGTAGTACTTGGGGCAATCAGCCCCAGCATTTT.

This clone was seen only once. The chain recombines TRBV6-5 with TRBJ2-1, with TRBD2 matching 7 bases. The CDR3 runs to 15 residues. J was trimmed by 0 bases and V by 6 bases; bases with no gene match: 5. Germline V gene lookup returns CDR1 MNHEY and CDR2 SVGAGI. The CDR3 sequence is CASRPRTSSYNEQFF. The CDR3 DNA sequence: TGTGCCAGCAGGCCTAGGACTAGCTCCTACAATGAGCAGTTCTTC.

The rearrangement uses TRBV5-6 and TRBJ2-7, with TRBD1 matching 8 bases. The germline V gene has CDR1 SGHDT and CDR2 YYEEEE. The CDR3 consists of 14 residues. V lost 4 bases and J lost 3; bases outside the gene matches: 6. The CDR3 loop is CASSLDRVGYEQYF. The CDR3, as DNA: TGTGCCAGCAGCCTGGACAGGGTGGGCTACGAGCAGTACTTC.

The chain is built from TRBV7-8 and TRBJ2-5; D is unresolved. Per germline, CDR1 SGHVS and CDR2 FQNEAQ. This CDR3 region has 15 residues. The V end was cut by 3 bases, the J end by 3 bases, with 14 bases between. The CDR3 nucleotides read TGTGCCAGCAGCTTCCGGGCCCCTTGGGAAGAGACCCAGTACTTC. Amino acids: CASSFRAPWEETQYF.

The chain is built from TRBV27 and TRBJ2-2; D ambiguous. V lost 7 bases, J lost 1 base, and 13 bases lay in between. This CDR3 spans 15 amino acids. Per the germline V gene, CDR1 is MNHEY and CDR2 is SMNVEV (reference sequence). The CDR3 sequence is CASTHSSRNTGELFF. The CDR3 DNA reads as TGTGCCAGCACCCACTCCAGCCGGAACACCGGGGAGCTGTTTTTT.

The genes are TRBV6-5 and TRBJ1-2; D is possibly TRBD1 (5 bases). Germline lookup yields CDR1 MNHEY and CDR2 SVGAGI. The V end was cut by 5 bases, the J end by 1 base, with 14 bases between. The CDR3 has 15 amino acids. This chain's CDR3 is CASSPGRGRNYGYTF. DNA of the CDR3: TGTGCCAGCAGTCCGGGGCGGGGACGTAACTATGGCTACACCTTC.

V usage is TRBV29-1 and J usage is TRBJ2-1, with 9 bases that match TRBD2. The CDR3 is made up of 14 amino acids. The trim removed 6 bases at V and 9 bases at J, leaving 12 bases unmatched. Looked up from germline, CDR1 is SQVTM and CDR2 is ANQGSEA. The CDR3: CSVERGTSRGEQFF. CDR3 sequence (DNA): TGCAGCGTGGAACGAGGGACTAGCAGAGGTGAGCAGTTCTTC.

The rearrangement links TRBV4-1 to TRBJ1-2, with 9 bases that match TRBD1. This CDR3 is 14 amino acids long. V was clipped by 6 bases and J by 4 bases; unmatched bases: 6. Germline lookup yields CDR1 MGHRA and CDR2 YSYEKL. The CDR3 reads CASSYGQGSYGYTF. The CDR3 nucleotides read TGCGCCAGCAGTTATGGACAGGGGAGCTATGGCTACACCTTC.

The chain joins TRBV7-9 to TRBJ2-5; maybe TRBD1 (5 bases). With the DNA end fitting TRBJ2-7 better, the J assignment may be wrong. Germline V lookup: CDR1 SEHNR, CDR2 FQNEAQ (reference sequence). The CDR3 runs 17 residues. CDR3 sequence: CASSPSLTADSSYEQYF. CDR3 nucleotide sequence: TGTGCCAGCAGTCCCTCCCTGACAGCCGACAGCTCCTACGAGCAGTACTTC.

The V call is TRBV5-1, the J call TRBJ2-1, with 11 nucleotides matching TRBD2. The CDR3 has 15 amino acids. Germline values: CDR1 SGHRS, CDR2 YFSETQ. After removal of 3 bases from V and 3 bases from J, the junction contained 2 bases not matched to a gene. The CDR3 DNA follows: TGCGCCAGCAGCTCGGGACTAGCGGACTACAATGAGCAGTTCTTC. Translated, it gives CASSSGLADYNEQFF.

A single count supports this clone. The chain has TRBV6-6 and TRBJ2-1, with 7 nucleotides matching TRBD1. V gave up 4 bases and J gave up 2 bases; unmatched junction bases: 5. The CDR3 length is 15 residues. Germline assignment: CDR1 MNHNY and CDR2 SVGAGI (reference sequence). The CDR3 spells CASSSSGGPYNEQFF. The CDR3 coding sequence is TGTGCCAGCAGTTCTTCAGGGGGTCCCTACAATGAGCAGTTCTTC.

This chain connects TRBV5-5 to TRBJ2-7; 7 positions match TRBD2. CDR1 is SGHKS and CDR2 is YYEKEE in the germline V gene (reference sequence). J gave up 3 bases and V 1 base, and 10 bases lay outside the gene matches. The CDR3 sequence is 16 residues long. CDR3 nucleotides: TGTGCCAGCAGCTTGTGGCCTAGCGGCAGTAACTACGAGCAGTACTTC. This gives the protein CASSLWPSGSNYEQYF.

The genes are TRBV7-9 and TRBJ2-4, with 7 positions matching TRBD1. This CDR3 comprises 14 residues. CDR1 SEHNR and CDR2 FQNEAQ come from the germline V gene (reference sequence). The V segment lost 5 bases and the J segment 9 bases; nucleotides outside the gene matches: 10. CDR3 nucleotide sequence: TGTGCCAGCAGCAATAACAGGGGTATGGCCATTCAGTACTTC. It codes for CASSNNRGMAIQYF.

The CDR3: CASSPGTGGAYEQYF. As DNA, the CDR3 is TGTGCCAGCAGCCCCGGGACAGGGGGCGCCTACGAGCAGTACTTC. The chain employs TRBV28 and TRBJ2-7; 12 bases fit TRBD1. CDR1 is MDHEN and CDR2 is SYDVKM in the germline V gene. This CDR3 has 15 residues. The ends lost 6 bases at V and 2 bases at J; junction bases unmatched: 5.

This clone was seen more than once but under ten times. This chain links TRBV27 with TRBJ1-1; 7 bases agree with TRBD1. Germline assignment: CDR1 MNHEY and CDR2 SMNVEV (reference sequence). V was clipped by 5 bases and J by 6 bases; unmatched bases: 6. The CDR3 sequence is 13 residues long. The CDR3 protein is CASSPYRGPEAFF. The CDR3 nucleotides read TGTGCCAGCAGTCCATACAGGGGCCCTGAAGCTTTCTTT.

V gene TRBV4-1 combines with J gene TRBJ1-4; the match to TRBD1 covers 8 bases. This CDR3 comprises 17 residues. Germline CDR1 reads MGHRA; CDR2 reads YSYEKL. V gave up 1 base and J gave up 12 bases; unmatched junction bases: 16. CDR3 nucleotides: TGCGCCAGCAGCCAAGGACAGGGGATTTCATTCGCCGTAGAACTGTTTTTT. Translating it yields CASSQGQGISFAVELFF.

The sample holds one count of this clone. The J gene is TRBJ2-5, the V gene TRBV7-8, with 9 bases lining up with TRBD1. With V trimmed by 10 bases and J by 2 bases, 5 bases remained unmatched. In germline, CDR1 is SGHVS, CDR2 FQNEAQ. The CDR3 runs 13 residues. Here the CDR3 reads CATKDRGQETQYF. The CDR3 DNA reads TGTGCCACCAAGGACAGGGGACAAGAGACCCAGTACTTC. Using reference TRBV7-8 and TRBJ2-5 for the parts outside the CDR3, the full variable domain is GAGVSQSPRYKVAKRGQDVALRCDPISGHVSLFWYQQALGQGPEFLTYFQNEAQLDKSGLPSDRFFAERPEGSVSTLKIQRTQQEDSAVYLCATKDRGQETQYFGPGTRLLVL.

The rearrangement joins TRBV25-1 to TRBJ2-3; 7 positions match TRBD1. The V segment lost 3 bases and the J segment 5 bases; nucleotides outside the gene matches: 2. The CDR3 length is 13 residues. Per the germline V gene, CDR1 is MGHDK and CDR2 is SYGVNS. The CDR3 region has the DNA TGTGCCAGCAGTGAGTACAGGGGAGATACGCAGTATTTT. Translation gives CASSEYRGDTQYF.